This note documents a single T cell receptor (beta chain) sequence. Its antigen target is currently unknown. One base away there is no much larger clone; base qualities are not given. The data originate from a study of shared clonotypes between healthy human individuals (dated by TCRdb to the early 2020s). In the study overall: Two women and a few men aged 18 to 49 years were included in the cohort. For each donor, CD4 naive and CD4 memory were each given three plates, CD8 naive was given two plates, and CD8 memory was given one plate. Between about 0.94 and 8.9 billion PBMCs per donor were obtained by leukapheresis. Libraries were prepared and TCR repertoires were sequenced by different laboratories using diverse techniques, in order to increase sequencing depth and limit assay-specific biases. Blood TCR repertoires of about 5 healthy adults were deeply sequenced to estimate repertoire size and the extent of clonotype sharing between individuals. Overall study results and their limits: Estimated clonotype richness was generally larger for naive than for memory subsets. Pairwise subsampling indicated that sequencing depth was expected to affect the degree of clonotype sharing among donors. Even with the large sequencing depth, rarefaction of the sorted-subset datasets indicated that sequencing was incomplete. Compared with non-shared clonotypes, clonotypes shared by all four sorted-subset donors had higher generation probabilities. Sampling was limited to blood, and TCR repertoires in tissue likely differ from TCR repertoires in blood. Because the study included only a small number of donors, the genetic and exposure-history diversity represented was limited. About 4.5% of naive CD4, 3.5% of naive CD8, about 2.1% of memory CD4, and over 0.35% of memory CD8 clonotypes were shared across a handful of donors.

The CDR3 contains 17 residues, cysteine and phenylalanine counted. Of all the DNA, just the CDR3 is kept, 51 bases in frame from base 1. CDR1 and CDR2 (SGHTA, FQGNSA) derive from the germline V gene. The junction carries 18 bases between V and J, which are trimmed by 5 bases and 1 base respectively. Donors were healthy HIV-negative adults with no recently reported acute infections or vaccinations. Every donor was a Caucasian adult residing in Nashville, Tennessee, USA. Magnetic negative selection was used to enrich CD4+ T cells, after which naive cells were positively selected on CD45RA and the negative fraction became the memory subset. After blood collection by leukapheresis, PBMCs were isolated using Ficoll-Histopaque density gradient centrifugation and then cryopreserved in the vapor phase of liquid nitrogen. Analytical flow cytometry was used to check the purity and quantity of each magnetically sorted T cell population. From each sorted fraction, genomic DNA was isolated and quantified by UV absorbance on a Nanodrop 2000c.

TCR CDR3 regions were amplified from genomic DNA by multiplex PCR using the deep immunoSEQ assay. Genomic DNA extracted from each cell subset was distributed evenly over all wells of several immunoSEQ 96-well plates, and each plate served as one replicate. For sorted subsets, roughly 190 ng of genomic DNA, equivalent to roughly 33,000 T cell genomes, went into each replicate PCR. Purified libraries were measured with a Qubit 3.0 fluorometer, size-checked on a Bioanalyzer 2100, and measured again with the KAPA Library Quantification kit. Every immunoSEQ 96-well plate was sequenced on a separate single-read 150-cycle Illumina NextSeq 550 flow cell. The original pipeline was this. Because the immunoSEQ output included only junctional sequences and no quality scores, the filtering could not be the same as the filtering used for full-length reads. Sequences were annotated with PyIR, a Python wrapper for IgBLAST v1.9, using IMGT germline references to assign V/J genes and CDR3. Any read was removed if the V/J assignment was weak (E-value above 1e-6), the CDR3 was missing, or the read contained stop codons, out-of-frame junctions, or ambiguous translated residues. V3J clonotypes were defined as sequences sharing the same inferred V gene, J gene, and CDR3 amino acid sequence. The percentage overlap between two repertoires was calculated by dividing the number of shared unique clonotypes by the size of the smaller repertoire. Richness of each repertoire was evaluated using RTK rarefaction, the Chao1 estimator, and Recon v2.1 estimates of unobserved clonotypes. Generation probabilities were computed with OLGA for all TCRbeta clonotypes obtained by the gDNA method from several donors. The clones in this table, taken by TCRdb from immuneACCESS, are in-frame only. Not every clone is retained; where verified, under half of the shortfall comes from an unresolved V gene, and the cause of the rest is unknown. That table supplies the V and J calls and clone size; D and trimming were determined from the DNA. The sample data list 2,500,000 or so clones, and more than 80% of these were observed just once. Of the sample, around 0.14% falls within the top ten clones.

The sequenced material came from naive CD4+ T cells sorted from blood. Per the publication, the cell subset or site label means: CD45RA+ positively selected. The sequence joins TRBV7-2 to TRBJ1-3; the D gene is perhaps TRBD1, from 5 matching bases. This TCR came from a man aged 18-30 years in good health. The CDR3 protein sequence reads: CASSPALGRTSGNTIYF. The DNA sequence is as follows: TGTGCCAGCAGCCCAGCCCTGGGACGGACGTCTGGAAACACCATATATTTT.